A single sample is the source of the 3 T cell receptor beta chains below, sequenced in a study of blood T cell repertoires in COVID-19. Generated by immunoSEQ multiplex PCR, the TCRdb table keeps only in-frame clones and is missing some. The table records around 300,000 clones, 70% to 90% of them present only once. Specimen: peripheral blood. The source is a man aged 18 to 29 with active or convalescent COVID-19.

Written as DNA, the CDR3 is TGTGCCAGTAGTCAACTAGCGGGGGGGTTCAATGAGCAGTTCTTC. Translation: CASSQLAGGFNEQFF. V is TRBV19 and J is TRBJ2-1; TRBD2 matches at 13 bases. This CDR3 has 15 amino acids. The V gene's germline CDR1 is LNHDA and CDR2 SQIVND (reference sequence). After removal of 5 bases from V and 6 bases from J, the junction contained 4 bases not matched to a gene.

This rearrangement joins TRBV7-2 to TRBJ1-3; TRBD1 aligns across 7 bases. Per the germline V gene, CDR1 is SGHTA and CDR2 is FQGNSA. The CDR3 covers 13 residues. J was trimmed by 3 bases and V by 6 bases; bases with no gene match: 2. CDR3 in DNA: TGTGCCAGCAGGGGACAGAATGGAAACACCATATATTTT. The encoded protein is CASRGQNGNTIYF.

J is TRBJ1-1 and V is TRBV12-3 or TRBV12-4, with D uncertain. There are 11 residues in the CDR3. V lost 6 bases and J lost 3, with 5 bases in between. CDR3 sequence (DNA): TGTGCCAGCAGGGCTCACACTGAAGCTTTCTTT. This sequence encodes CASRAHTEAFF.